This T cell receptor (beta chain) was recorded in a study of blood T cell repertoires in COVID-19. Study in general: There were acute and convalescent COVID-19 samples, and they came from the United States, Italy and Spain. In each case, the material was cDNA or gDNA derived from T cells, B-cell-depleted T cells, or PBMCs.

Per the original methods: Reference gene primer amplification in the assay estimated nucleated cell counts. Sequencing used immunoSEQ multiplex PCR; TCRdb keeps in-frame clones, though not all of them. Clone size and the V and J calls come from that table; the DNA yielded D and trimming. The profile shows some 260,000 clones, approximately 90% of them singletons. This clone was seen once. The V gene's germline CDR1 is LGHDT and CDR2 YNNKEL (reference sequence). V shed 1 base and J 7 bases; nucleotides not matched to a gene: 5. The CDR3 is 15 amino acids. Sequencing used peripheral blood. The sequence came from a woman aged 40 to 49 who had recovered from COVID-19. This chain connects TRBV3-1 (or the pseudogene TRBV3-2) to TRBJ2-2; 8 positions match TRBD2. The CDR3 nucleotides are TGTGCCAGCAGCCAAGTGGGCGGGAGGCACGGGGAGCTGTTTTTT. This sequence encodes CASSQVGGRHGELFF.